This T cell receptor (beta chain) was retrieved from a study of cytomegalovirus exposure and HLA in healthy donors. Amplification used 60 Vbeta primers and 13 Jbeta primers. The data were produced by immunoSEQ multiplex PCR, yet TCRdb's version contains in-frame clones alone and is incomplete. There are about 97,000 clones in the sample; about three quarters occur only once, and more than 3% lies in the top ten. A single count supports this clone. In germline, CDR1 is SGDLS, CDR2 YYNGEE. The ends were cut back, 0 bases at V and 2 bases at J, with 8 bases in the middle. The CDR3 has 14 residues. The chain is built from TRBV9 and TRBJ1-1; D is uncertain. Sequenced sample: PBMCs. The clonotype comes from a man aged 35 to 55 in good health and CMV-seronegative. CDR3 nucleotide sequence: TGTGCCAGCAGCGTAGATCGGGGTAACACTGAAGCTTTCTTT. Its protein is CASSVDRGNTEAFF. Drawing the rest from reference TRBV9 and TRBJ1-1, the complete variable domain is DSGVTQTPKHLITATGQRVTLRCSPRSGDLSVYWYQQSLDQGLQFLIQYYNGEERAKGNILERFSAQQFPDLHSELNLSSLELGDSALYFCASSVDRGNTEAFFGQGTRLTVV.